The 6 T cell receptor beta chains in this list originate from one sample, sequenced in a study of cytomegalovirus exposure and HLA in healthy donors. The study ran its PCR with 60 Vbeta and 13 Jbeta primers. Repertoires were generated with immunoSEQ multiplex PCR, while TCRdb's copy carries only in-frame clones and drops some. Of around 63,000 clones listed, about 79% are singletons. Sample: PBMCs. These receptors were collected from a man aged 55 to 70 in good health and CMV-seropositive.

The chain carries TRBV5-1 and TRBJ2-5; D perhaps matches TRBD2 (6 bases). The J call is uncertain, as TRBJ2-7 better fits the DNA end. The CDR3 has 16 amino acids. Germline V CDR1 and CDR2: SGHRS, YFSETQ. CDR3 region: CASSVRDSPAIYEQYF. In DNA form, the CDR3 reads TGCGCCAGCAGCGTGCGGGACTCCCCTGCGATCTACGAGCAGTACTTC.

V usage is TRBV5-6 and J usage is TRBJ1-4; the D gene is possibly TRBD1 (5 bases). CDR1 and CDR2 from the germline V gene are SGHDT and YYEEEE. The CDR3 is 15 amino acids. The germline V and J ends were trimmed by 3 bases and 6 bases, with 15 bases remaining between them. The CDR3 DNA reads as TGTGCCAGCAGCTCATCAGGGAAGTTCGATGAAAAACTGTTTTTT. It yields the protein CASSSSGKFDEKLFF.

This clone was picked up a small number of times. The chain's CDR3 is CASSYKAGGGLDTQYF. In nucleotides, the CDR3 is TGTGCCAGCAGCTATAAAGCGGGAGGAGGTCTAGATACGCAGTATTTT. V gene TRBV13 combines with J gene TRBJ2-3, with TRBD2 matching over 9 bases. V shed 4 bases and J 5 bases; nucleotides not matched to a gene: 10. Germline CDR1 and CDR2: PRHDT and FYEKMQ (reference sequence). This CDR3 spans 16 amino acids.

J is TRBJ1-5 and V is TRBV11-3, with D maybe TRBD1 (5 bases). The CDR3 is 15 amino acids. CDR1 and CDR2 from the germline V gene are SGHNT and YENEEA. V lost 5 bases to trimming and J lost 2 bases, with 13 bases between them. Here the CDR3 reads CASSRTISRNQPQHF. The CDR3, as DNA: TGTGCCAGCAGCCGGACAATATCCCGCAATCAGCCCCAGCATTTT.

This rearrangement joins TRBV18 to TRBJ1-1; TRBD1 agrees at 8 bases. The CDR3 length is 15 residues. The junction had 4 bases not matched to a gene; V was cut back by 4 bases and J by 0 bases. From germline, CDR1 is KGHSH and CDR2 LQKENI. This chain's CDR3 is CASSLTGGMNTEAFF. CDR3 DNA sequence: TGTGCCAGCTCACTAACAGGGGGTATGAACACTGAAGCTTTCTTT.

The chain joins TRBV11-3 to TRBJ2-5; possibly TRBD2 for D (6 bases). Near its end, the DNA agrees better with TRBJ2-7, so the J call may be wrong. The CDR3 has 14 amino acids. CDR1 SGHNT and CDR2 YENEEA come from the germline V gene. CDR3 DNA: TGTGCCAGCAGCTTTAGTGCGGGGATGGGCGAGCAGTACTTC. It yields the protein CASSFSAGMGEQYF.